A single TCR beta chain is shown here with its context. The antigen remains unidentified. This CDR3 has 15 residues. J gave up 4 bases and V 4 bases, and 7 bases lay outside the gene matches. CDR1 and CDR2 (germline): SGHDN, FVKESK. Runs used v3.0 of the immunoSEQ assay and were done at survey level. Produced via immunoSEQ multiplex PCR; TCRdb's table is partial and in-frame only. The sample contains some 21,000 clones, 65% to 85% of which appear only once. The data originate from a study of long-term antiretroviral therapy in people with HIV. Regarding the study as a whole: ART adherence, viral resistance and therapy changes were undocumented. Clones showing expansion before ART dominated the repertoire at all time points. CDR3 lengths in HIV samples spanned a narrower range than controls.

The origin of this receptor is a woman aged 40 to 49 with HIV. Specimen: unsorted PBMCs, collected about 21 months before starting antiretroviral therapy. J is TRBJ2-3 and V is TRBV14, with 8 bases fitting TRBD2. CDR3 nucleotide sequence: TGTGCCAGCAGCCGGGGGGCGGGGGGATCAGATACGCAGTATTTT. It specifies CASSRGAGGSDTQYF.